This T cell receptor beta chain stems from a study of blood T cell repertoires in COVID-19. About the study: Spain, Italy and the United States supplied samples that represented acute and convalescent COVID-19.

Germline assignment: CDR1 SNHLY and CDR2 FYNNEI. V dropped 6 bases and J dropped 3 bases, with 18 bases sitting between them. The CDR3 has 16 amino acids. Clones were read by immunoSEQ multiplex PCR, and TCRdb kept only the in-frame ones, dropping some. The sample has around 460,000 clones; 70% to 90% are singletons. This TCR derives from a man between 18 and 29 years old with COVID-19, enrolled during active disease. Sequencing was carried out using peripheral blood. The chain uses TRBV2 and TRBJ1-5, with D tentatively TRBD1 (6 bases). CDR3 bases: TGTGCCAGCAGGACGGGAGGAGGGGGGATCAATCAGCCCCAGCATTTT. Translated, it gives CASRTGGGGINQPQHF.